The TCR beta chain described here comes from a study of blood T cell repertoires in COVID-19 (dated by TCRdb to about 2020). The study in broad terms: The collaborator samples originated in the United States, Italy and Spain and spanned the acute and convalescent phases of COVID-19. The material from the prospective study consisted of cDNA or gDNA derived from T cells, B-cell-depleted T cells, or PBMCs. The dataset comprised deeply sampled blood TCRbeta repertoires from subjects exposed to, actively infected with, or recovered from COVID-19. The repertoires were released in a freely available public database intended as a resource for research on the immune response to SARS-CoV-2. The samples were drawn from the first 160 participants of the ongoing ImmuneRACE study and from about 1,200 subjects provided by 6 global collaborators. The sample metadata nearly always contained a de-identified subject ID, COVID-19 status, age in years and sex. HLA class I and class II types, where available, came from metadata supplied by the sample provider rather than from assay-based typing. General findings and caveats noted by the study authors: The amount of clinical and demographic metadata varied by source and participant and was provided uncurated.

TCRbeta CDR3 regions were amplified from genomic DNA by means of the immunoSEQ Assay, a bias-controlled multiplex PCR. In the original analysis: Within the assay, amplification of reference gene primers was used to estimate how many nucleated cells each sample contained. To quantify the absolute abundance of each unique TCRbeta CDR3 rearrangement, sequence reads were collapsed and filtered. For each sample, productive Simpson clonality was calculated by taking the square root of Simpson's diversity index across productive rearrangements. TCRdb retrieved this table from immuneACCESS and kept in-frame rearrangements only. Not all clones are present; in checked studies, unresolved V genes account for under half, and no reason is known for the remainder. V, J and clone size reflect that table, while D and trimming were determined from the DNA. The sample includes roughly 110,000 clones, with around 89% observed a single time. Of the sample, about 19% is held by the ten largest clones.

The collaborating institutions used their own protocols to collect whole blood in K2EDTA tubes. For TCRbeta analysis, collaborators shipped samples as frozen whole blood, isolated PBMCs, or DNA extracted from either of those sample types. The germline ends are 21 bases apart after V is trimmed by 3 bases and J by 1 base. Taken from cysteine to phenylalanine, the CDR3 has 18 residues. The read is trimmed to its CDR3 DNA, 54 bases read in frame from base 1. Details on this clone: The antigen it binds to is not known. Base quality data are lacking; no much larger clone is found one base away.

Sequencing was performed on peripheral blood. The receptor was derived from a human donor with acute or convalescent COVID-19. The donor label of this sample is uncertain. The rearranged chain carries TRBV23-1 and TRBJ1-1, with the identity of the D gene unclear. Being an ORF, TRBV23-1 has a function that is uncertain. In nucleotides, the sequence is TGCGCCAGCAGTCACAAAGATAGCAACAACCGAACGAACACTGAAGCTTTCTTT. Translation gives CASSHKDSNNRTNTEAFF.